Following are 3 T cell receptor beta chains from one sample sequenced in a study of CD8+ T cells in alopecia areata. As the sequencing template, cDNA was produced by extracting RNA and reverse transcribing it. Clones were read by immunoSEQ multiplex PCR, and TCRdb kept only the in-frame ones, dropping some. Found here are over 150,000 clones, roughly 53% of them singletons; the top ten hold 10% to 12%. Treatment in this sample: oral pan-JAK inhibitor, 5-10 mg twice daily. The input for sequencing was CD8+ T cells sorted from blood, taken at week 24, from a patient treated with tofacitinib. The source of these receptors is a human donor with alopecia areata.

Concerning this clone itself: Other DNA sequences in this sample translate to the same CDR3. The chain has TRBV5-6 and TRBJ2-7; 8 nucleotides line up with TRBD1. From germline, CDR1 is SGHDT and CDR2 YYEEEE. The CDR3 sequence is 14 residues long. Losses at the gene ends were 4 bases for V and 1 base for J; bases not matched to a gene: 4. The DNA for the CDR3 is TGTGCCAGCAGCCCCGGACAGGGTTCCTACGAGCAGTACTTC. Amino acids: CASSPGQGSYEQYF.

A remark on this clone: This same CDR3 is encoded by further DNA sequences in the sample. This chain connects TRBV30 to TRBJ1-1; D is ambiguous. The CDR3 sequence is 12 residues long. CDR1 GTSNPN and CDR2 SVGIG come from the germline V gene (reference sequence). Trimming removed 1 base at V and 5 bases at J, with 8 bases between. The DNA for the CDR3 is TGTGCCTGGAGTGAGGTGGGAACTGAAGCTTTCTTT. It specifies CAWSEVGTEAFF. The variable domain in full, completed from reference TRBV30 and TRBJ1-1, reads SQTIHQWPATLVQPVGSPLSLECTVEGTSNPNLYWYRQAAGRGLQLLFYSVGIGQISSEVPQNLSASRPQDRQFILSSKKLLLSDSGFYLCAWSEVGTEAFFGQGTRLTVV.

The chain has TRBV7-9 and TRBJ1-2; 7 nucleotides line up with TRBD1. After removal of 6 bases from V and 6 bases from J, the junction contained 7 bases not matched to a gene. CDR1 is SEHNR and CDR2 is FQNEAQ in the germline V gene (reference sequence). This CDR3 has 13 residues. The chain's CDR3 is CASSPTGNDGYTF. Here the CDR3 DNA reads TGTGCCAGCAGTCCGACAGGGAACGATGGCTACACCTTC.